This TCR beta chain derives from a study of T cells in Graves' hyperthyroidism and ophthalmopathy. General observations from the study: The majority of expanded thyroid clonotypes above 0.001 also appeared in blood. Using 13 V-J features, a model discriminated ophthalmopathy from stable hyperthyroidism.

Amplification of TCR beta CDR3 regions used RNA as the template. First-round RT-PCR with HTBI primers amplified the TCR CDR3 region. From the multiplex PCR reads, TCRdb called clonotypes with MiXCR, one entry per CDR3 protein. This sample carries 610,000 or so distinct CDR3 sequences, 35% to 55% of them seen once, and the ten largest clones take more than 7.5%. This clonotype was detected many times. The antigen remains undetermined. Germline and junction disagree at one end, which may indicate a read error. Uncontrolled infection, other autoimmune disease, pregnancy or lactation disqualified patients from enrolment. The TCR sequence derives from a woman younger than 35 with Graves' hyperthyroidism. The sequencing sample was made of peripheral blood or thyroid tissue (not recorded which).

CDR3 bases: TGCGCCAGCAGCTTGGTAGGGAGCGGGGAGCTGTTTTTT. Translated: CASSLVGSGELFF. The chain links TRBV7-9 to TRBJ2-2, with a possible D match to TRBD2 (5 bases). The CDR3 contains 13 residues. From germline, CDR1 is SEHNR and CDR2 FQNEAQ (reference sequence).